Given below is one TCR beta chain in context. 13 Jbeta primers and 60 Vbeta primers were used for the PCR. TCRdb's copy holds only in-frame clones and misses some; the assay was immunoSEQ multiplex PCR. The table has about 160,000 clones, 65% to 90% seen once; the top ten hold roughly 2%. This record comes from a study of cytomegalovirus exposure and HLA in healthy donors. On the study more broadly: The roughly 120 million unique TCR beta sequences, from 150 million to 200 million T cells, were found by an earlier analysis.

V lost 0 bases and J 6 bases, leaving 11 bases between the germline ends. This CDR3 contains 14 residues. The germline gives CDR1 LNHNV, CDR2 YYDKDF (reference sequence). The sequence derives from a woman aged 18-30 years in good health and CMV-seronegative. Sequencing was done on a sample of PBMCs. The rearrangement links TRBV15 to TRBJ1-2, with D hard to call. CDR3 coding DNA: TGTGCCACCAGCAGAGATTCGACGGGTGATGGCTACACCTTC. It is translated as CATSRDSTGDGYTF.